These 22 T cell receptor beta chains were all obtained from the same sample, sequenced in a study of regulatory T cells in long-lasting Graves disease. Specified time point: newly diagnosed GD, antithyroid drugs for less than 3 months. The TCR library was made from RNA extracted from PBMCs. In building TCR beta libraries, iRepertoire HTBI primers were used together with Arm-PCR of CDR3 regions. TCRdb passed the multiplex PCR reads through MiXCR, listing each CDR3 protein once. The sample has 400,000 to 550,000 distinct CDR3 sequences, about 15% seen once. The sample was also linked to a second study, of T cells in Graves' hyperthyroidism and ophthalmopathy.

The sample was peripheral blood mononuclear cells (PBMCs), taken at new diagnosis, from a patient treated with antithyroid drugs. These receptors were collected from a young woman with Graves disease.

This clonotype was observed a handful of times. The CDR3 sequence is CALSTARSSYNEQFF. The DNA of the CDR3 is TGTGCCCTTTCAACCGCTCGGAGCTCCTACAATGAGCAGTTCTTC. This chain links TRBV28 with TRBJ2-1; D is ambiguous. Germline V lookup: CDR1 MDHEN, CDR2 SYDVKM. V was shortened by 11 bases and J by 0 bases, with 17 bases between the two germline ends. CDR3 size: 15 residues.

This clonotype was counted at least ten times. The V gene is TRBV2, the J gene TRBJ2-7; D is possibly TRBD2 (5 bases). The CDR3 is 14 residues long. Looked up from germline, CDR1 is SNHLY and CDR2 is FYNNEI. V was cut by 3 bases and J by 4 bases, with 13 bases left in between. The CDR3 sequence: CASSERALRYEQYF. The DNA of the CDR3 is TGTGCCAGCAGTGAGCGGGCTCTAAGGTACGAGCAGTACTTC.

As concerns this clonotype: This may be a read error: a much more frequent sequence differs by one nucleotide. The chain joins TRBV7-3 to TRBJ2-1; D is perhaps TRBD2 (5 bases). Trimming removed 4 bases at V and 0 bases at J, with 13 bases between. Germline V gene sequence: CDR1 SGHTA, CDR2 FQGTGA. There are 16 residues in the CDR3. CDR3 in DNA: TGTGCCAGCAGCTCAAAGGGAACTAGCTCCTACAATGAGCAGTTCTTC. This codes for CASSSKGTSSYNEQFF.

This clonotype showed up many times. The chain links TRBV12-3 or TRBV12-4 to TRBJ2-3; 9 nucleotides line up with TRBD2. This CDR3 is built from 15 residues. V lost 3 bases and J lost 6; bases outside the gene matches: 7. The CDR3 nucleotides are TGTGCCAGCAGTTTGAGGGGGACTAGCTTGGATACGCAGTATTTT. It specifies CASSLRGTSLDTQYF.

This clonotype was counted many times. The chain carries TRBV3-1 and TRBJ1-2; possible D gene TRBD1, 6 bases. CDR1 is LGHDT, CDR2 YNNKEL, per germline (reference sequence). V was clipped by 0 bases and J by 0 bases, with 17 bases between them. The CDR3 consists of 18 residues. The CDR3 loop is CASSQDRGRGPTNYGYTF. Written as DNA, the CDR3 is TGTGCCAGCAGCCAAGATAGGGGCAGGGGACCGACTAACTATGGCTACACCTTC.

The rearrangement joins TRBV5-1 to TRBJ1-4; a possible D gene is TRBD1 (5 bases). The CDR3 totals 17 residues. Looked up from germline, CDR1 is SGHRS and CDR2 is YFSETQ. V dropped 2 bases and J dropped 0 bases, with 14 bases sitting between them. This CDR3 reads CASSFWGGTATNEKLFF. Here the CDR3 DNA reads TGCGCCAGCAGCTTTTGGGGGGGTACAGCAACTAATGAAAAACTGTTTTTT.

The CDR3 bases are TGCAGTGCTAAGCCCCGGACCCGCTACGAGCAGTACTTC. This encodes CSAKPRTRYEQYF. The J gene is TRBJ2-7, the V gene TRBV20-1; no clear D. The CDR3 covers 13 residues. Trimming took off 4 bases at V and 3 bases at J, with 13 bases between the two ends. Germline V gene lookup returns CDR1 DFQATT and CDR2 SNEGSKA (reference sequence).

This clonotype occurred many times. The chain combines TRBV4-2 with TRBJ1-1; weak D call: TRBD1 (6 bases). Trimming pared 4 bases from V and 1 base from J, leaving 10 bases between. Germline V CDR1 and CDR2: LGHNA, YNFKEQ. The CDR3 length is 14 residues. In DNA form, the CDR3 reads TGTGCCAGCAGCCCCCCGACAGGGAACACTGAAGCTTTCTTT. Protein product: CASSPPTGNTEAFF.

This clonotype showed up just once. One base away lies a much larger clone, so this may be a sequencing read error. The J gene is TRBJ2-1, the V gene TRBV7-9, with D possibly TRBD2 on 5 matching bases. Germline CDR1 is SEHNR and CDR2 is FQNEAQ (reference sequence). The CDR3 spans 15 residues. For the CDR3, the DNA is TGTGCCGGCAGCTTCGACCCGGGGATCCACAATGAGCAGTTCTTC. Its translation: CAGSFDPGIHNEQFF.

A few counts support this clonotype. Just one base apart from a much larger clone, this may be a read error. The gene calls are TRBV29-1 and TRBJ2-3; no firm D call. The end of the DNA is better explained by TRBJ1-5, so the J call may be wrong. The germline V gene has CDR1 SQVTM and CDR2 ANQGSEA. The CDR3 has 12 amino acids. This chain's CDR3 is CSVEIWRKAQHF. The CDR3 DNA is TGCAGCGTTGAAATTTGGCGGAAAGCGCAGCATTTT.

This clonotype was counted many times. The chain has TRBV12-3 or TRBV12-4 and TRBJ2-7; 8 bases align to TRBD2. This CDR3 spans 12 amino acids. V trimming: 7 bases; J trimming: 2 bases; junction bases outside the gene matches: 1. This chain's CDR3 is CASTGRAYEQYF. CDR3 nucleotide sequence: TGTGCCAGCACCGGGAGGGCCTACGAGCAGTACTTC.

This clonotype was seen many times. The V call is TRBV28, the J call TRBJ2-1, with a weak D call TRBD1 (5 bases). Germline values: CDR1 MDHEN, CDR2 SYDVKM. Between the trimmed V and J ends, which lost 7 bases and 8 bases, there was a span of 9 bases. This CDR3 comprises 11 residues. DNA for the CDR3: TGTGCCAGCACGGCAGGGTATGAGCAGTTCTTC. Translation: CASTAGYEQFF.

The sample holds many counts of this clonotype. This chain joins TRBV5-5 and TRBJ2-1; 7 bases align to TRBD1. The germline V gene has CDR1 SGHKS and CDR2 YYEKEE (reference sequence). The ends lost 0 bases at V and 4 bases at J; junction bases unmatched: 4. The CDR3 spans 15 residues. CDR3 residues: CASSLGDSLYNEQFF. CDR3 DNA: TGTGCCAGCAGCTTGGGGGACAGCTTATACAATGAGCAGTTCTTC.

This chain joins TRBV19 and TRBJ1-1; 7 nucleotides align to TRBD1. The V gene's germline CDR1 is LNHDA and CDR2 SQIVND (reference sequence). The CDR3 length is 12 residues. Here the CDR3 DNA reads TGTGCGACCACTCAGGGGGTCACTGAAGCTTTCTTT. This gives the protein CATTQGVTEAFF.

Comment on this clonotype: Without the conserved terminal phenylalanine or tryptophan, this CDR3 likely stems from a read error. The DNA is left out, because the CDR3 cannot be placed on it with certainty; the CDR3 is given as TCRdb lists it. The rearrangement uses TRBV2 and TRBJ2-4; whether TRBD2, the table's D call, matches the DNA was not checked. The CDR3 comprises 12 residues, both ends counted. The germline CDR1 and CDR2 sequences are SNHLY and FYNNEI. This CDR3 is CASSLQPGLAEN.

The sample holds a few counts of this clonotype. The chain employs TRBV28 and TRBJ2-5; 8 positions agree with TRBD2. The V segment lost 8 bases and the J segment 4 bases; nucleotides outside the gene matches: 21. The V gene's germline CDR1 is MDHEN and CDR2 SYDVKM. This CDR3 has 18 amino acids. CDR3 sequence reads: CASCPPLAGGPGRETQYF. The CDR3 bases are TGTGCCAGCTGCCCCCCCCTGGCGGGAGGCCCCGGGAGAGAGACCCAGTACTTC.

DNA for the CDR3: TGTGCCAGCACGTTTTGGAGCAATCAGCCCCAGCATTTT. This encodes CASTFWSNQPQHF. V and J are TRBV6-2 or TRBV6-3 and TRBJ1-5; D gene unclear. V was pared by 7 bases and J by 1 base, with 8 bases between. Germline V CDR1 and CDR2: MNHEY, SVGEGT. The CDR3 spans 13 residues.

The chain couples TRBV7-9 to TRBJ1-2; tentative D call: TRBD1 (6 bases). Trimming shortened V by 7 bases and J by 4 bases, and 16 bases separated the two germline ends. CDR3 length: 14 amino acids. Per germline, CDR1 SEHNR and CDR2 FQNEAQ (reference sequence). CDR3 nucleotide sequence: TGTGCCAGCACCGCAGGACAGCCGTTCTATGGCTACACCTTC. Encoded protein: CASTAGQPFYGYTF.

This clonotype was seen ten or more times. The rearrangement joins TRBV20-1 to TRBJ2-7, with TRBD2 identical over 8 bases. Germline CDR1 reads DFQATT; CDR2 reads SNEGSKA (reference sequence). The junction had 4 bases not matched to a gene; V was cut back by 6 bases and J by 0 bases. CDR3 length: 13 amino acids. The CDR3 reads CSASSGSSYEQYF. CDR3 nucleotide sequence: TGCAGTGCGTCAAGCGGGAGCTCCTACGAGCAGTACTTC.

This clonotype was counted ten times or more. The germline gene is not matched at one end of the junction; a read error may be the cause. The genes are TRBV12-3 or TRBV12-4 and TRBJ1-2; 7 nucleotides line up with TRBD1. CDR3 size: 13 residues. The DNA for the CDR3 is TGTGCCAGCAGACCCGACAGGGACTACGGCTACACCTTC. As protein: CASRPDRDYGYTF.

This clonotype was observed many times. The chain links TRBV5-6 to TRBJ1-4, with 7 bases matching TRBD1. V lost 3 bases, J lost 6 bases, and 11 bases stayed unmatched. This CDR3 contains 16 residues. Germline V gene lookup returns CDR1 SGHDT and CDR2 YYEEEE. Here the CDR3 reads CASSSSDRSVYEKLFF. CDR3 in DNA: TGTGCCAGCAGCTCCTCGGACAGGTCGGTCTATGAAAAACTGTTTTTT.

J is TRBJ2-7 and V is TRBV11-2; D may match TRBD1 or TRBD2 (5 bases each). Germline V CDR1 and CDR2: SGHAT, FQNNGV. Trimming took 5 bases from V and 1 from J, leaving 15 bases between them. The CDR3 extends over 15 amino acids. CDR3 bases: TGTGCCAGCAGCAAAGTGTCGGGGCAATCCTACGAGCAGTACTTC. It encodes CASSKVSGQSYEQYF.